This T cell receptor (beta chain) was profiled in a study of OX40 agonist ivuxolimab in advanced cancers. Looking at the study overall: Ivuxolimab, which targeted the costimulatory receptor OX40 (CD134), was an agonistic, fully human IgG2 monoclonal antibody. Intravenous ivuxolimab was administered to patients every 2 weeks at six dose levels: 0.01, 0.1, 0.3, 1.5, 3 and 10 mg/kg. Of the 50 or so patients in dose escalation, 19 had hepatocellular carcinoma, some 15 had melanoma, 9 had renal cell carcinoma and 9 had head and neck cancer. The dose-escalation cohort was about 87% male with a mean age of roughly 62 years, ranging from roughly 23 to 85. Prior anti-PD-1, anti-PD-L1 or anti-CTLA-4 therapy was permitted, and checkpoint inhibitors had been received by 30% to 40% of dose-escalation patients. Partial responses occurred in three dose-escalation patients: two with cutaneous melanoma and one with hepatocellular carcinoma. Peripheral TCRbeta sequencing aimed to test whether ivuxolimab altered TCR sequence diversity and caused clonal T-cell expansion. The monotherapy dose-escalation portion (N = 52 patients) of the phase I ivuxolimab trial is reported in the paper.

Only one count was recorded for this clone. What this receptor recognizes is not known. Per-base quality was not reported, and no clone a single base away is much larger than it. V and J are trimmed by 7 bases and 2 bases, and the gene matches miss 15 bases of the junction. CDR1 and CDR2 (SGHAT, FQNNGV) derive from the germline V gene. The CDR3 runs 17 residues from the cysteine to the phenylalanine. CDR3 DNA only is kept here, 51 bases in frame from base 1. Patients with autoimmune disease history or receiving systemic immunosuppression were excluded from the trial. In every dose cohort, peripheral blood was drawn for TCR sequencing at baseline, cycle 4 day 1, and cycle 7 day 1. Samples came from an open-label, multicenter, first-in-human phase I dose-escalation trial of ivuxolimab. Adults with locally advanced or metastatic melanoma, renal cell carcinoma, hepatocellular carcinoma or head and neck squamous cell carcinoma were enrolled in the trial. Before TCR sequencing, CD4+ T cells and CD8+ T cells were sorted from peripheral blood as separate populations.

Genomic DNA was isolated from the sorted cells so that the TCRbeta CDR3 region could be sequenced. TCRbeta CDR3 regions were sequenced using the immunoSEQ Assay. TCRdb obtained this table from immuneACCESS and retained in-frame rearrangements with V and J assigned. These tables miss some clones; where compared with another copy, unresolved V genes account for less than half of the shortfall, and the remainder is unexplained. Counted in this sample were over 55,000 clones; about nine tenths of them appeared once. 2% to 2.5% of the sample belongs to the ten largest clones. Overall study outcomes, separate from this receptor: After ivuxolimab, CD8+ T cells had more expanded clones than CD4+ T cells on average. In partial responders in the 0.1-3.0 mg/kg groups, normalized peripheral clonal expansion was found to be among the lowest, especially among CD8+ T cells. At doses of 0.1 to 3.0 mg/kg, clonal expansion of both CD4+ and CD8+ T cells in blood was seen between baseline and week 6. Antigen specificity was not determined for the clonally expanded peripheral T cells. Low levels of normalized T-cell clonal expansion were also shown by some nonresponding patients.

The chain is encoded by TRBV11-2 joined to TRBJ2-3; a stretch of 7 junction bases matches TRBD1. The sequenced sample was CD4+ or CD8+ T cells sorted from blood, obtained in a trial of the OX40 agonist ivuxolimab. This receptor was identified in an adult with an advanced solid tumor such as melanoma, head and neck, liver or kidney cancer. The CDR3 region: CASTLQGQGLFTDTQYF. The nucleotides are TGTGCCAGCACCCTACAGGGGCAGGGGTTATTCACAGATACGCAGTATTTT.